These 14 T cell receptor beta chains originate from one sample sequenced in a study of response to subunit inactivated influenza vaccine. MiXCR was run by TCRdb on the RT-PCR reads, yielding one entry per CDR3 protein. The profile shows roughly 540,000 distinct CDR3 sequences, approximately 24% of them singletons. This same sample was also taken into another study, of T cells expressing NK-cell markers. That paper adds: 5'RACE template switching with UMIs produced the TCR beta cDNA.

The material was CD4+ T cells sorted from PBMCs, obtained 11 to 12 days after vaccination. These receptors were obtained from a middle-aged man who received an inactivated influenza vaccine.

The chain employs TRBV20-1 and TRBJ2-3; D is unclear. CDR1 and CDR2 (germline): DFQATT, SNEGSKA (reference sequence). Trimming stripped 3 bases from V and 9 bases from J, with 4 bases between. The CDR3 has 9 amino acids. The CDR3, as DNA: TGCAGTGCTAGTGAGACGCAGTATTTT. Translating gives CSASETQYF.

This sequence joins TRBV7-2 and TRBJ2-1, with TRBD2 identical over 9 bases. The germline V gene has CDR1 SGHTA and CDR2 FQGNSA. V gave up 6 bases and J gave up 2 bases; unmatched junction bases: 5. The CDR3 runs to 15 residues. CDR3 nucleotides: TGTGCCAGCAGATCCCTAGCGGGGCCCTACAATGAGCAGTTCTTC. Its protein product is CASRSLAGPYNEQFF. Full variable domain (missing parts from reference TRBV7-2 and TRBJ2-1): GAGVSQSPSNKVTEKGKDVELRCDPISGHTALYWYRQSLGQGLEFLIYFQGNSAPDKSGLPSDRFSAERTGGSVSTLTIQRTQQEDSAVYLCASRSLAGPYNEQFFGPGTRLTVL.

The chain joins TRBV6-1 to TRBJ2-7; 7 nucleotides align to TRBD1. Looked up from germline, CDR1 is MNHNS and CDR2 is SASEGT. V shed 6 bases, J shed 5 bases, and the junction held 10 bases outside the gene matches. The CDR3 sequence is 14 residues long. For the CDR3, the DNA is TGTGCCAGCAGCTCAAACAGGGGTTCACACGAGCAGTACTTC. It codes for CASSSNRGSHEQYF.

This clonotype was detected ten times or more. This chain links TRBV7-9 with TRBJ2-7, with D unresolved. This CDR3 is 14 amino acids long. V lost 1 base to trimming and J lost 4 bases, with 11 bases between them. The germline V gene encodes CDR1 SEHNR and CDR2 FQNEAQ (reference sequence). The chain's CDR3 is CASSLGLPPYEQYF. CDR3 bases: TGTGCCAGCAGCTTAGGGCTACCCCCTTACGAGCAGTACTTC.

The gene calls are TRBV6-2 or TRBV6-3 and TRBJ1-1, with D unclear. Trimming removed 7 bases from V and 4 bases from J, with 19 bases in between. Germline V gene lookup returns CDR1 MNHEY and CDR2 SVGEGT. The CDR3 loop spans 15 amino acids. DNA of the CDR3: TGTGCCAGCATTTCGGCCGGCCGAAGGTCCACTGAAGCTTTCTTT. This encodes CASISAGRRSTEAFF.

This clonotype has just a few counts. The genes are TRBV7-7 and TRBJ2-7; D could derive from TRBD1 or TRBD2 (6 bases each). Deletions cut 5 bases from V and 2 bases from J, with 13 bases between. Germline assignment: CDR1 SSHAT and CDR2 FNYEAQ (reference sequence). The CDR3 has 14 residues. The CDR3 coding sequence is TGTGCCAGCAGCCGGGGGCCCGGTACCTACGAGCAGTACTTC. Protein product: CASSRGPGTYEQYF.

This rearrangement joins TRBV24-1 to TRBJ2-3, with 10 bases lining up with TRBD1. Germline assignment: CDR1 KGHDR and CDR2 SFDVKD. The CDR3 runs to 16 residues. V was clipped by 2 bases and J by 5 bases; unmatched bases: 6. This CDR3 reads CATSDSGTGAIDTQYF. The CDR3 DNA follows: TGTGCCACCAGTGATTCCGGGACAGGGGCAATAGATACGCAGTATTTT.

The gene calls are TRBV29-1 and TRBJ2-5; TRBD2 agrees at 10 bases. The V segment lost 7 bases and the J segment 2 bases; nucleotides outside the gene matches: 7. Germline V gene lookup returns CDR1 SQVTM and CDR2 ANQGSEA. This CDR3 comprises 14 residues. The chain's CDR3 is CSGSGGSSQETQYF. DNA for the CDR3: TGCAGCGGTAGCGGGGGGTCATCACAAGAGACCCAGTACTTC.

The chain joins TRBV9 to TRBJ2-2, with D perhaps TRBD2 (5 bases). CDR3 length: 15 residues. The germline gives CDR1 SGDLS, CDR2 YYNGEE. The V end lost 0 bases, the J end lost 7 bases, and 13 bases lay between the germline ends. As DNA, the CDR3 is TGTGCCAGCAGCGTAGGGGAGTTAACTAGCGGGGAGCTGTTTTTT. It encodes CASSVGELTSGELFF.

The genes are TRBV7-6 and TRBJ1-5; D not certain. This CDR3 is 14 amino acids long. The germline V gene encodes CDR1 SGHVS and CDR2 FNYEAQ. The V and J ends lost 8 bases and 3 bases respectively, with 14 bases between them. The CDR3 region has the DNA TGTGCCAGCCGACCCCGGCGCTACAATCAGCCCCAGCATTTT. Its protein is CASRPRRYNQPQHF.

This clonotype occurred many times. The genes are TRBV5-1 and TRBJ1-6; 10 bases agree with TRBD1. Unmatched junction bases numbered 8, after V lost 4 bases and J lost 10 bases. CDR1 is SGHRS and CDR2 is YFSETQ in the germline V gene. CDR3 length equals 15 residues. This CDR3 is CASSLKGQGGSPLHF. CDR3 sequence (DNA): TGCGCCAGCAGCCTAAAAGGACAGGGGGGCTCACCCCTCCACTTT.

V usage is TRBV11-2 and J usage is TRBJ2-5; D may be TRBD2 (5 bases). CDR3 length: 17 residues. Germline V lookup: CDR1 SGHAT, CDR2 FQNNGV. With 4 bases removed from V and 1 base from J, the gap between germline ends came to 19 bases. The CDR3 nucleotides read TGTGCCAGCAGCTCCGACCGTGGGAGTGGGTCCCAAGAGACCCAGTACTTC. It translates to CASSSDRGSGSQETQYF.

The CDR3 bases are TGTGCCGGGGCCGGGGCCTATGGCTACACCTTC. Its translation is CAGAGAYGYTF. This chain connects TRBV6-2 or TRBV6-3 to TRBJ1-2; tentatively, D is TRBD1 (5 bases). This CDR3 is 11 amino acids long. Trimming removed 11 bases from V and 4 bases from J, with 11 bases in between. CDR1 is MNHEY, CDR2 SVGEGT, per germline.

There are a few counts of this clonotype. The rearrangement uses TRBV2 and TRBJ1-5, with a tentative D call TRBD1 (5 bases). The V gene lost 4 bases and the J gene lost 6 bases, with 10 bases spanning the gap. Germline assignment: CDR1 SNHLY and CDR2 FYNNEI. The CDR3 sequence is 13 residues long. DNA of the CDR3: TGTGCCAGCAGTGCAGAGGGGTTTCAGCCCCAGCATTTT. It codes for CASSAEGFQPQHF.